The text below deals with one T cell receptor (beta chain). Its cognate antigen is unknown. The primer mix had 60 Vbeta and 13 Jbeta primers. Sequenced by immunoSEQ multiplex PCR; TCRdb stores in-frame clones only, minus some. The sample has over 200,000 clones, 82% seen once. These data come from a study of cytomegalovirus exposure and HLA in healthy donors. Whole-study findings and limits: According to the study, 160 or so TCR beta chains were cytomegalovirus-associated.

Sequences were obtained from PBMCs. This clonotype was obtained from a middle-aged woman in good health and CMV-seronegative.

The CDR3 loop is CASSLAGTPVLETQYF. The DNA for the CDR3 is TGCGCCAGCAGCTTGGCCGGGACTCCCGTGTTAGAGACCCAGTACTTC. The V and J genes are TRBV5-1 and TRBJ2-5; D might be TRBD2 (6 bases). Germline CDR1 and CDR2: SGHRS and YFSETQ. The germline V and J ends were trimmed by 0 bases and 4 bases, with 16 bases remaining between them. The CDR3 runs to 16 residues.